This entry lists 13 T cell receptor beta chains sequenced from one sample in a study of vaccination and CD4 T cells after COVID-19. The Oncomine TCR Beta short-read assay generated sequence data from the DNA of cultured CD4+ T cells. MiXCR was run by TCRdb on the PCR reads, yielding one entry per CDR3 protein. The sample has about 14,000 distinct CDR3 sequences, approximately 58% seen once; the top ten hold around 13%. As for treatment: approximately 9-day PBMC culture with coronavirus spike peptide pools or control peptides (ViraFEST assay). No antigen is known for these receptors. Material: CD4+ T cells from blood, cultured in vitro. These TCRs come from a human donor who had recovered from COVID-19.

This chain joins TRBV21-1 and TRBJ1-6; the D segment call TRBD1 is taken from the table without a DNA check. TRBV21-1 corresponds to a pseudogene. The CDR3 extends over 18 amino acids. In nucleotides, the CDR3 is TGTGCCAGCAGCAAAGGGGGGGAACGGGCAGCGGATAATTCACCCCTCCACTTT. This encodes CASSKGGERAADNSPLHF.

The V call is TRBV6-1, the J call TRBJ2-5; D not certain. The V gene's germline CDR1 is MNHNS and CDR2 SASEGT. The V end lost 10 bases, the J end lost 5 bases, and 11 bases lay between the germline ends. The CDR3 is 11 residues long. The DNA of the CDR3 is TGTGCCACCCGTATGGGGGAGACCCAGTACTTC. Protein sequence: CATRMGETQYF.

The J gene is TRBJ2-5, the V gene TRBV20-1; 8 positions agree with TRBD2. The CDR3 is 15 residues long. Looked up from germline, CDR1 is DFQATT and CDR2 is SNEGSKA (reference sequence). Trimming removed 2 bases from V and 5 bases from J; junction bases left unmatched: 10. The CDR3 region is CSARYGRGLGETQYF. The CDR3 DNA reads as TGCAGTGCTAGATACGGGAGGGGCCTTGGTGAGACCCAGTACTTC.

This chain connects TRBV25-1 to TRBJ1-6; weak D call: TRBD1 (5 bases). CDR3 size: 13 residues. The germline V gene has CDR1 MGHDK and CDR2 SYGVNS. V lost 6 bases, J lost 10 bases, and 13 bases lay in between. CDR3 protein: CASRPPGISPLHF. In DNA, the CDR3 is TGTGCCAGCAGGCCCCCAGGGATCTCACCCCTCCACTTT.

The CDR3 region is CASSFRETQYF. In DNA, the CDR3 is TGTGCCAGCAGCTTCAGAGAGACCCAGTACTTC. V and J are TRBV12-1 and TRBJ2-5. TRBV12-1 is recorded as a pseudogene. The CDR3 loop spans 11 amino acids.

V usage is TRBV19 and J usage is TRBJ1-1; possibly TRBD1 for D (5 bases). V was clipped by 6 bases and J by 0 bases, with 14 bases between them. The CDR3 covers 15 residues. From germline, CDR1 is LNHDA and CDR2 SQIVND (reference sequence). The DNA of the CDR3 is TGTGCCAGTAGCTGGGACGCGGACTTGAACACTGAAGCTTTCTTT. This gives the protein CASSWDADLNTEAFF.

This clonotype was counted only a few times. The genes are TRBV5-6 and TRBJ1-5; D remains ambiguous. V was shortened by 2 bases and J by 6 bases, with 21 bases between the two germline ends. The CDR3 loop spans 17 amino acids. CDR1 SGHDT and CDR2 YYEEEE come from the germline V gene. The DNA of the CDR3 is TGTGCCAGCAGCTTCTCGGGGTCCGCATGGTACATTCAGCCCCAGCATTTT. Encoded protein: CASSFSGSAWYIQPQHF.

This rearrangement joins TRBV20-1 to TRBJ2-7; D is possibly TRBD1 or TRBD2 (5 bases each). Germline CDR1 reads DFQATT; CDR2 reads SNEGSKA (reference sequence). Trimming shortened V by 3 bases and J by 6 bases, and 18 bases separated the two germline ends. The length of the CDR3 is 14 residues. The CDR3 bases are TGCAGTGCTAGTCCGGGACGGACGACGATCGAGCAGTACTTC. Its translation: CSASPGRTTIEQYF.

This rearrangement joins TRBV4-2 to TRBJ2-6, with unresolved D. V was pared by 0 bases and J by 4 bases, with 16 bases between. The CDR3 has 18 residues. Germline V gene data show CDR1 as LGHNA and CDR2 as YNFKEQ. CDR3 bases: TGTGCCAGCAGCCAAGAGGCGGCCCAAGCGTCCGGGGCCAACGTCCTGACTTTC. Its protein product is CASSQEAAQASGANVLTF.

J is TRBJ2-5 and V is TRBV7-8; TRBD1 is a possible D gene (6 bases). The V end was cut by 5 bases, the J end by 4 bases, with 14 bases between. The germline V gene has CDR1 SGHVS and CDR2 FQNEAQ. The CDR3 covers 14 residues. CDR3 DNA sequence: TGTGCCAGCAGCCAGACAGGTCTGGGAGAGACCCAGTACTTC. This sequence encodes CASSQTGLGETQYF.

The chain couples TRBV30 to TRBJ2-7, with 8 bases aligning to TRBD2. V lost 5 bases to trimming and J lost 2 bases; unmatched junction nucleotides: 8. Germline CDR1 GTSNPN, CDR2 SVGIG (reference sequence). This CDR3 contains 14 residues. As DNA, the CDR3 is TGTGCCTGGGGCTTTAGCGGGGTGCCCTACGAGCAGTACTTC. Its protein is CAWGFSGVPYEQYF.

The CDR3: CASSEILINGYTF. DNA of the CDR3: TGTGCCAGCAGTGAAATCCTCATAAATGGCTACACCTTC. The chain combines TRBV6-1 with TRBJ1-2; D remains ambiguous. The V end was cut by 2 bases, the J end by 6 bases, with 10 bases between. CDR1 MNHNS and CDR2 SASEGT come from the germline V gene. The CDR3 contains 13 residues.

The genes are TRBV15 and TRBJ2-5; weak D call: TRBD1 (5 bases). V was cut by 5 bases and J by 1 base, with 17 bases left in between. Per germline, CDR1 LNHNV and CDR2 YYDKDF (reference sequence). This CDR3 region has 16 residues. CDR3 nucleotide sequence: TGTGCCACCAGCCGGACGTTAGGGGCTTTCCAAGAGACCCAGTACTTC. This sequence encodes CATSRTLGAFQETQYF. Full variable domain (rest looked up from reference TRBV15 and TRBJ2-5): DAMVIQNPRYQVTQFGKPVTLSCSQTLNHNVMYWYQQKSSQAPKLLFHYYDKDFNNEADTPDNFQSRRPNTSFCFLDIRSPGLGDTAMYLCATSRTLGAFQETQYFGPGTRLLVL.